This TCR beta chain was identified in a study of CD8+ T cells in alopecia areata. Markers including CD4, CD8alpha, NKG2D and NKG2ACE guided sorting of pooled cutaneous lymph node cells. Extraction of RNA preceded its reverse transcription into cDNA, which served as the sequencing template. Sequenced by immunoSEQ multiplex PCR; TCRdb stores in-frame clones only, minus some. The sample holds about 270,000 clones, and no clone turns up only once. With regard to this clone: Gene names are the mouse ones. The read ends 4 residues shy of where the CDR3 ends; the end is completed using the germline J gene. The same CDR3 also results from other DNA sequences found in this sample.

Looked up from germline, CDR1 is FNHDT and CDR2 is SITEND (reference sequence). The CDR3 runs 14 residues. The V end was cut by 2 bases, the J end by 1 base, with 7 bases between. Sequences were obtained from CD4+ T cells sorted from a lymph node. The clonotype originates from a C3H/HeJ mouse with alopecia areata. Mouse MHC haplotype: H2-k. The chain links TRBV19 to TRBJ2-1; a weak D match, TRBD1 (5 bases). Incomplete CDR3 DNA: TGTGCCAGCAGTATTAAGGGGAACTATGCT. Translation gives CASSIKGNYA. The CDR3, in full, reads CASSIKGNYAEQFF.